This T cell receptor (beta chain) was documented in a study of CD8+CD57+ T cells in acquired aplastic anemia. Trimming left V 1 base short and J 4 bases short, with 10 bases between. From germline, CDR1 is LNHDA and CDR2 SQIVND (reference sequence). The CDR3 runs to 14 residues. The study profiled TCR beta VDJ and CDR3 using genomic DNA as template. TCRdb reprocessed the reads via MiXCR and lists one record per CDR3 protein. The repertoire has roughly 150,000 distinct CDR3 sequences, roughly 50% of them found once; the top ten carry about 2.9%. There are many counts of this clonotype. Patients selected for sequencing had displayed CD8+CD57+ cell expansion by flow cytometry. Severe acquired aplastic anemia was the diagnosis recorded for all patients.

This chain joins TRBV19 and TRBJ2-5; D ambiguous. What was sequenced was sorted CD4+, CD8+, or CD8+CD57+ T cells (not recorded which) from PBMCs. This sequence was found in a human donor with aplastic anemia. CDR3 residues: CASSIVGWGETQYF. The DNA for the CDR3 is TGTGCCAGTAGTATAGTAGGTTGGGGAGAGACCCAGTACTTC.